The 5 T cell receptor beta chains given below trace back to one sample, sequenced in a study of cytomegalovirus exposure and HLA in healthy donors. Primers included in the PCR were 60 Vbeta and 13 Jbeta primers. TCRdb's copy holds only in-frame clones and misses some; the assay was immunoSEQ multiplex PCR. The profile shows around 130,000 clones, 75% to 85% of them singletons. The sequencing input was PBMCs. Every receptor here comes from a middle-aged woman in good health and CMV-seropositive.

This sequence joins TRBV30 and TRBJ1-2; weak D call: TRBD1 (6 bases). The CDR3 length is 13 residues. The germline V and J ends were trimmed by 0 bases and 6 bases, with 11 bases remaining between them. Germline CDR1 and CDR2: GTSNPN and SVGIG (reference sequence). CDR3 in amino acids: CAWSVGGFHGYTF. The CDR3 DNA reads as TGTGCCTGGAGTGTAGGGGGATTCCATGGCTACACCTTC.

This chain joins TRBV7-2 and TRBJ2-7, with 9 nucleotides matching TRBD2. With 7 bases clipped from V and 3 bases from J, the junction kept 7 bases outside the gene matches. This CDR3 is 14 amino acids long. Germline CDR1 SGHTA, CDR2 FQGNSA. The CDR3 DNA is TGTGCCAGCACCCAGACAGCGGGAGGCTACGAGCAGTACTTC. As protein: CASTQTAGGYEQYF.

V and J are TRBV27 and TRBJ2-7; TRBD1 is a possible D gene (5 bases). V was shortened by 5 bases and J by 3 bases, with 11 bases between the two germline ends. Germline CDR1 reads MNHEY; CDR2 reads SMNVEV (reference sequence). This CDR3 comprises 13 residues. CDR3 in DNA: TGTGCCAGCAGTAAGACAGAATTCTACGAGCAGTACTTC. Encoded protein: CASSKTEFYEQYF.

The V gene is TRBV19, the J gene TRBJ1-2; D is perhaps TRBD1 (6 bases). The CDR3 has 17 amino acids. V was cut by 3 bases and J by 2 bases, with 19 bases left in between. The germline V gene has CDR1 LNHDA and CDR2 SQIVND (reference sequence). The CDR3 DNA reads TGTGCCAGTAGTATCCGAACAGGGACCGGCCCCAACTATGGCTACACCTTC. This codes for CASSIRTGTGPNYGYTF.

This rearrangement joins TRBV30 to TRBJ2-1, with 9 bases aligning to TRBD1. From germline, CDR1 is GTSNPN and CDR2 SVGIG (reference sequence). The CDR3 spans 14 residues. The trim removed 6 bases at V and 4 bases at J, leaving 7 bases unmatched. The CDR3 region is CACFGQGSYNEQFF. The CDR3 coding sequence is TGTGCCTGTTTCGGACAGGGGAGTTACAATGAGCAGTTCTTC.